Sequencing of this TCR beta chain was carried out in a study of blood T cell repertoires in COVID-19. On the study more broadly: Acute-phase and convalescent COVID-19 samples originated in the United States, Italy and Spain. The analysed material was cDNA or gDNA that came from T cells, B-cell-depleted T cells, or PBMCs.

Trimming took 0 bases from V and 1 from J; bases not matched to a gene: 1. The CDR3 covers 15 residues. The germline V gene encodes CDR1 SGDLS and CDR2 YYNGEE. Source study methods: Amplification with reference gene primers provided the estimates of nucleated cell counts. Sequencing was performed with immunoSEQ multiplex PCR; in TCRdb, only in-frame clones are kept and a portion is missing. The V and J calls and clone size are taken from that table; D and trimming were inferred from the DNA. The sample shows approximately 170,000 clones, 70% to 90% of them seen only once. The source material was peripheral blood. The chain links TRBV9 to TRBJ2-7; 10 positions agree with TRBD2. The TCR comes from a man aged 25-40 years with acute or convalescent COVID-19. DNA for the CDR3: TGTGCCAGCAGCGTAGGACTAGCGGGTTCCTACGAGCAGTACTTC. As protein: CASSVGLAGSYEQYF. Based on the CDR3 plus reference TRBV9 and TRBJ2-7, the full variable domain is DSGVTQTPKHLITATGQRVTLRCSPRSGDLSVYWYQQSLDQGLQFLIQYYNGEERAKGNILERFSAQQFPDLHSELNLSSLELGDSALYFCASSVGLAGSYEQYFGPGTRLTVT.